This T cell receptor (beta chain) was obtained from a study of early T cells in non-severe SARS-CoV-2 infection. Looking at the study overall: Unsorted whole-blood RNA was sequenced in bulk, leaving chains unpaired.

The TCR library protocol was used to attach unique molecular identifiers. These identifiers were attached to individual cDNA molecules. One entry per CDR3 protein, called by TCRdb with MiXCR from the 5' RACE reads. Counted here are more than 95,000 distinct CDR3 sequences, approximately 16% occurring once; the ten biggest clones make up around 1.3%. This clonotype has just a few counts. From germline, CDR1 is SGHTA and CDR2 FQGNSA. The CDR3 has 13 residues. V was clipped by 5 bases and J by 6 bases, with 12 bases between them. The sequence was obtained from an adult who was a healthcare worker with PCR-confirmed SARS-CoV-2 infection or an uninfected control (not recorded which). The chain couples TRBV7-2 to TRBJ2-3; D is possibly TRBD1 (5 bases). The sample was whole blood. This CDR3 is CASSQGKRDTQYF. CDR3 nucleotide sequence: TGTGCCAGCAGCCAGGGAAAACGGGATACGCAGTATTTT. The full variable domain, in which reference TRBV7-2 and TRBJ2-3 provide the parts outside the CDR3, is GAGVSQSPSNKVTEKGKDVELRCDPISGHTALYWYRQSLGQGLEFLIYFQGNSAPDKSGLPSDRFSAERTGGSVSTLTIQRTQQEDSAVYLCASSQGKRDTQYFGPGTRLTVL.